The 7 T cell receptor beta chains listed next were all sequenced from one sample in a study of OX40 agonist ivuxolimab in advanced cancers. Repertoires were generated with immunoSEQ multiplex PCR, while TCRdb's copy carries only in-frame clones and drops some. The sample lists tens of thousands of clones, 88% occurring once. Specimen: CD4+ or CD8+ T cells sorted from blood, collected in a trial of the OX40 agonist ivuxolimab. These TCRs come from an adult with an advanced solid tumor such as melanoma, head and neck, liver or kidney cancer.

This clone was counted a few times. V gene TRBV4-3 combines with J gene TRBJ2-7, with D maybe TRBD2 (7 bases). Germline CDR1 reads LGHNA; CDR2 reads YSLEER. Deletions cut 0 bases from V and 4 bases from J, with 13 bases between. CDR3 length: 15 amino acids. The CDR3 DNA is TGCGCCAGCAGCCAAGAAAGGAGGGGGGGGTACGAGCAGTACTTC. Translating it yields CASSQERRGGYEQYF.

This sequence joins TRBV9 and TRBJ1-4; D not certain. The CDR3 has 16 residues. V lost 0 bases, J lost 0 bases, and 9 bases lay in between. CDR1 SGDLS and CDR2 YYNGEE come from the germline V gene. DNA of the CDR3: TGTGCCAGCAGCGTAGCCGTTTTACCAACTAATGAAAAACTGTTTTTT. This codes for CASSVAVLPTNEKLFF. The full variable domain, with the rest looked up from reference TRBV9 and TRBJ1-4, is DSGVTQTPKHLITATGQRVTLRCSPRSGDLSVYWYQQSLDQGLQFLIQYYNGEERAKGNILERFSAQQFPDLHSELNLSSLELGDSALYFCASSVAVLPTNEKLFFGSGTQLSVL.

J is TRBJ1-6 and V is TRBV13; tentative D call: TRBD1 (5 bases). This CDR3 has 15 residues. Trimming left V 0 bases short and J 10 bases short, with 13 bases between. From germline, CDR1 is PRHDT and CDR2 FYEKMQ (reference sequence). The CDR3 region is CASSLGLRDPSPLHF. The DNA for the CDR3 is TGTGCCAGCAGCTTAGGCCTTAGGGACCCCTCACCCCTCCACTTT.

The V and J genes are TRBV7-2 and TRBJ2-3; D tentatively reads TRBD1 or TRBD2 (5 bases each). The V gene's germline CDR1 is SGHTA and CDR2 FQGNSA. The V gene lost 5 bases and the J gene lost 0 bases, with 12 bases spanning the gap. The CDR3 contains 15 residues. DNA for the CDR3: TGTGCCAGCAGCCCGGGGACGGTCAGCACAGATACGCAGTATTTT. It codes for CASSPGTVSTDTQYF.

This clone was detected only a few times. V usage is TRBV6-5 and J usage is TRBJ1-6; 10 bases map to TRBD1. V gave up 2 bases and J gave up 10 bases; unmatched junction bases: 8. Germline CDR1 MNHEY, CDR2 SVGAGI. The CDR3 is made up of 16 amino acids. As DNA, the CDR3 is TGTGCCAGCAGTTACCTCCCGGACAGGGGGAGATCACCCCTCCACTTT. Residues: CASSYLPDRGRSPLHF.

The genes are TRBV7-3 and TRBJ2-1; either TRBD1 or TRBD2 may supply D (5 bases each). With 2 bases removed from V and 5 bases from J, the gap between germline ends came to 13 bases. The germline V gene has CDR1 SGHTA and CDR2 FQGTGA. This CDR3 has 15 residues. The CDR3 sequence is CASSLGGGSNNEQFF. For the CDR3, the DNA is TGTGCCAGCAGCTTAGGGGGTGGATCTAACAATGAGCAGTTCTTC.

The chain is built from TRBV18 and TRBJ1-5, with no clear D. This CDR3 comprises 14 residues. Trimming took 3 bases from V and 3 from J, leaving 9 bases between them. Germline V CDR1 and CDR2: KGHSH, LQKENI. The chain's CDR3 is CASSPTALNQPQHF. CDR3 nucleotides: TGTGCCAGCTCACCTACCGCCCTCAATCAGCCCCAGCATTTT.